Below are 11 T cell receptor beta chains sequenced from a single sample in a study of cytotoxic CD8 clonotypes in ibrutinib-treated CLL. Profiling relied on immunoSEQ multiplex PCR, and the TCRdb table lists in-frame clones only, not all of them. The data contain more than 110,000 clones, 80% of them seen just once; the ten biggest clones take up approximately 7.6%. Sequenced material: PBMCs, taken after 36 months of ibrutinib treatment. All receptors come from a human donor with chronic lymphocytic leukemia.

The rearrangement joins TRBV4-2 to TRBJ1-1, with a possible D match to TRBD1 (5 bases). Between the trimmed V and J ends, which lost 1 base and 1 base, there was a span of 16 bases. The CDR3 runs 17 residues. Germline V lookup: CDR1 LGHNA, CDR2 YNFKEQ. The CDR3 DNA is TGTGCCAGCAGCCAAGCCCCAGCGGGGACCAGGAACACTGAAGCTTTCTTT. This encodes CASSQAPAGTRNTEAFF.

This CDR3 is CASSLGQGYNQPQHF. As DNA, the CDR3 is TGTGCCAGCAGCTTAGGACAGGGTTACAATCAGCCCCAGCATTTT. The rearrangement links TRBV7-9 to TRBJ1-5; 7 nucleotides match TRBD1. The CDR3 contains 15 residues. The V segment lost 1 base and the J segment 3 bases; nucleotides outside the gene matches: 3. Germline CDR1 SEHNR, CDR2 FQNEAQ (reference sequence).

J is TRBJ2-7 and V is TRBV9; a possible D gene is TRBD2 (5 bases). The germline CDR1 and CDR2 sequences are SGDLS and YYNGEE. This CDR3 has 16 residues. V lost 4 bases and J 0 bases, leaving 17 bases between the germline ends. Here the CDR3 reads CASSPVPRVDSYEQYF. CDR3 DNA sequence: TGTGCCAGCAGCCCGGTTCCGAGGGTGGACTCCTACGAGCAGTACTTC.

The rearrangement uses TRBV6-5 and TRBJ2-2; D is perhaps TRBD1 (5 bases). Trimming removed 2 bases at V and 5 bases at J, with 12 bases between. This CDR3 spans 15 amino acids. The germline gives CDR1 MNHEY, CDR2 SVGAGI. CDR3 nucleotide sequence: TGTGCCAGCAGTTACGGGGCAGGGATAACCGGGGAGCTGTTTTTT. This translates into CASSYGAGITGELFF.

The rearrangement links TRBV4-1 to TRBJ2-3, with 9 bases that match TRBD2. CDR1 is MGHRA, CDR2 YSYEKL, per germline. The CDR3 is 16 residues long. V was clipped by 1 base and J by 1 base; unmatched bases: 3. The CDR3 is CASSQVIAGGTDTQYF. CDR3 coding DNA: TGCGCCAGCAGCCAAGTGATAGCGGGGGGCACAGATACGCAGTATTTT.

The J gene is TRBJ1-1, the V gene TRBV6-5; D ambiguous. Germline loops: CDR1 MNHEY, CDR2 SVGAGI. The CDR3 consists of 12 residues. Trimming stripped 6 bases from V and 1 base from J, with 6 bases between. In DNA, the CDR3 is TGTGCCAGCAGGGGCCAGAACACTGAAGCTTTCTTT. Translated: CASRGQNTEAFF.

On this clone itself: The junction shows a germline mismatch at one end, possibly a read error. The CDR3 sequence: CASKGPNVQYF. CDR3 in DNA: TGTGCCAGCAAGGGTCCAAACGTTCAGTACTTC. The chain couples TRBV2 to TRBJ2-4; D is unclear. CDR1 is SNHLY, CDR2 FYNNEI, per germline. The CDR3 covers 11 residues.

This clone was observed once. The genes are TRBV9 and TRBJ1-4, with D perhaps TRBD1 (5 bases). Deletions cut 0 bases from V and 0 bases from J, with 15 bases between. Germline V gene lookup returns CDR1 SGDLS and CDR2 YYNGEE. The CDR3 extends over 18 amino acids. This CDR3 is CASSVGSGQGTTNEKLFF. The CDR3 region has the DNA TGTGCCAGCAGCGTAGGTTCCGGCCAGGGAACAACTAATGAAAAACTGTTTTTT.

The chain links TRBV6-1 to TRBJ1-2, with D maybe TRBD1 (5 bases). Germline V gene lookup returns CDR1 MNHNS and CDR2 SASEGT. This CDR3 comprises 13 residues. Trimming cost V 6 bases and J 4 bases, with 12 bases left between them. The CDR3 DNA is TGTGCCAGCAGCTCAGGGATTTCCTATGGCTACACCTTC. Amino acid sequence: CASSSGISYGYTF.

The chain carries TRBV5-1 and TRBJ2-5; D call uncertain. The germline V and J ends were trimmed by 0 bases and 3 bases, with 9 bases remaining between them. This CDR3 is 14 amino acids long. Germline-derived CDR1 and CDR2 are SGHRS and YFSETQ. DNA for the CDR3: TGCGCCAGCAGCTTGGGACGGGTTGAAGAGACCCAGTACTTC. This gives the protein CASSLGRVEETQYF.

The chain couples TRBV18 to TRBJ2-7; D unresolved. Trimming took off 2 bases at V and 4 bases at J, with 9 bases between the two ends. The CDR3 totals 13 residues. Germline V lookup: CDR1 KGHSH, CDR2 LQKENI. CDR3 DNA: TGTGCCAGCTCACCAGTCGAAGCATACGAGCAGTACTTC. It is translated as CASSPVEAYEQYF.